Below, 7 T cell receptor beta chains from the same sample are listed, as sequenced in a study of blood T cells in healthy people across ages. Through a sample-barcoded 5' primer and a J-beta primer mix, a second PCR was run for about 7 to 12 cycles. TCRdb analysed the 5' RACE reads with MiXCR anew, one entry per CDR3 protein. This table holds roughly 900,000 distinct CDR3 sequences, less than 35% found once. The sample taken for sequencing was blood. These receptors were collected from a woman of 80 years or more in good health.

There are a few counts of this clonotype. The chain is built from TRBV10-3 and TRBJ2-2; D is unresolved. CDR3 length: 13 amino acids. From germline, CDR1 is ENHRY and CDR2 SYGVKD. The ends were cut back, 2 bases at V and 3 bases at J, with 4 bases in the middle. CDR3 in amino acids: CAISERDTGELFF. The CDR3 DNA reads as TGTGCCATCAGTGAGAGGGACACCGGGGAGCTGTTTTTT.

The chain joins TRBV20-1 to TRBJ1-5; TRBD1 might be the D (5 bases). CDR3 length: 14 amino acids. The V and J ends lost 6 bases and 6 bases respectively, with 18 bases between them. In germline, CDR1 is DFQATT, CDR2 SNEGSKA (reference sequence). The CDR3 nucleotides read TGCAGTGCCATTACAGGTTCCCCTGCTCAGCCCCAGCATTTT. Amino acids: CSAITGSPAQPQHF.

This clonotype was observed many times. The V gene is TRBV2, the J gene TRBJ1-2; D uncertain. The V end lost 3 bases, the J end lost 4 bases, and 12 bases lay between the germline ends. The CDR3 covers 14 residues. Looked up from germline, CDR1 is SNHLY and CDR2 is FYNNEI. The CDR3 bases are TGTGCCAGCAGTGATGAATTGAGATTCTATGGCTACACCTTC. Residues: CASSDELRFYGYTF.

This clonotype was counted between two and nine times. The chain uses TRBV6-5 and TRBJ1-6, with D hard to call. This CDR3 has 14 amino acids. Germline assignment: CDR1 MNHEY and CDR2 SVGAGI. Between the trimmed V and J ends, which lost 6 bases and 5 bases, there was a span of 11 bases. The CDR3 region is CASRYIGDNSPLHF. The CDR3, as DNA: TGTGCCAGCAGGTACATCGGTGATAATTCACCCCTCCACTTT.

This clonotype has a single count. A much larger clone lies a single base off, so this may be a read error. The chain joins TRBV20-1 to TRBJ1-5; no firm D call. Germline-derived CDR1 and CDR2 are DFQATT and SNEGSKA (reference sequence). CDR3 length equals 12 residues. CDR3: CGARLGNQPQHF. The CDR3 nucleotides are TGCGGTGCTAGACTCGGGAATCAGCCCCAGCATTTT.

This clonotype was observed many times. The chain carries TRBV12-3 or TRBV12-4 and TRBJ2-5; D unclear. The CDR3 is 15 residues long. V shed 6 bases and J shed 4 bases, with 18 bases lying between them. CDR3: CASSKSRLNGETQYF. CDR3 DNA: TGTGCCAGCAGCAAGTCACGCCTCAACGGAGAGACCCAGTACTTC.

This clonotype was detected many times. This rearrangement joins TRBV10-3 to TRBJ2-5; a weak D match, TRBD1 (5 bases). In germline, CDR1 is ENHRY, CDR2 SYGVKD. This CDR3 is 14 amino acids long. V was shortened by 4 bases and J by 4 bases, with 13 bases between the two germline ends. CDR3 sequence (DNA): TGTGCCATCAGTGCCGCCCCAGGGCCAGAGACCCAGTACTTC. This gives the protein CAISAAPGPETQYF.